These T cell receptor beta chains were read from a single sample in a study of T cells in Graves' hyperthyroidism and ophthalmopathy. TCRdb re-called the multiplex PCR reads through MiXCR, storing one row per CDR3 protein. The data contain hundreds of thousands of distinct CDR3 sequences, around 24% of them singletons. The sample comprised blood. These receptors originate from a woman in her twenties or thirties with Graves' ophthalmopathy. Both conserved end residues are part of each CDR3. Fields, in order: J gene, D gene, V gene, clone size, CDR3 protein. D genes are given only for firm matches. Part of the rows lack a size; the others show once, few, many or a class for expanded clones.

J: TRBJ1-2; D: TRBD1; V: TRBV29-1; size: .; CDR3: CSALGQGVNYGYTF
J: TRBJ2-5; D: .; V: TRBV20-1; size: many; CDR3: CSARGRAEQETQYF
J: TRBJ2-5; D: TRBD1; V: TRBV7-6; size: few; CDR3: CASSRTGEGETQYF
J: TRBJ2-7; D: .; V: TRBV20-1; size: many; CDR3: CSAAGTESYEQYF
J: TRBJ1-2; D: .; V: TRBV6-1; size: few; CDR3: CASSEAGLKNYGYTF
J: TRBJ2-7; D: TRBD1; V: TRBV4-1; size: .; CDR3: CASSRGTGYLEQYF
J: TRBJ1-2; D: TRBD1; V: TRBV12-3/TRBV12-4; size: many; CDR3: CASSSQGQTNYGYTF
J: TRBJ1-5; D: .; V: TRBV5-4; size: many; CDR3: CASSLSGMDQPQHF
J: TRBJ2-5; D: .; V: TRBV12-3/TRBV12-4; size: .; CDR3: CASSPAGQLKETQYF
J: TRBJ2-7; D: .; V: TRBV30; size: .; CDR3: CAWSVLDGGGNEQYF
J: TRBJ2-7; D: .; V: TRBV2; size: .; CDR3: CASSEKSQFTYEQYF
J: TRBJ1-3; D: .; V: TRBV5-1; size: many; CDR3: CASSLETRGNTIYF
J: TRBJ2-5; D: .; V: TRBV20-1; size: .; CDR3: CSAGSVGTYQETQYF
J: TRBJ2-7; D: .; V: TRBV6-1; size: few; CDR3: CASSGDEGYEQYF
J: TRBJ2-7; D: .; V: TRBV10-2; size: few; CDR3: CASSEADEQYF
J: TRBJ1-2; D: .; V: TRBV4-1; size: .; CDR3: CASSQGGVSYGYTF
J: TRBJ1-6; D: .; V: TRBV6-1; size: many; CDR3: CASSAEGPHRGSPLHF
J: TRBJ1-5; D: TRBD1; V: TRBV20-1; size: many; CDR3: CSTQGAGQPQHF
J: TRBJ1-2; D: .; V: TRBV10-3; size: many; CDR3: CAINYYGGADYGYTF
J: TRBJ1-5; D: .; V: TRBV20-1; size: few; CDR3: CSARGQPLSNQPQHF
J: TRBJ1-3; D: .; V: TRBV5-1; size: .; CDR3: CASSFSQGPGNTIYF
J: TRBJ1-1; D: TRBD1; V: TRBV29-1; size: many; CDR3: CSVQGDLNTEAFF
J: TRBJ2-3; D: .; V: TRBV12-5; size: .; CDR3: CASGLATGAIVDTQYF